This T cell receptor (beta chain) was recorded in a study of beta chain features in type 1 diabetes. Study-level points and caveats: Insertions at VDJ junctions were less frequent in type 1 diabetes patients. These patients also deleted more nucleotides at the same junctions. There was a possibility that cDNA sequencing over-represented cells with high TCR expression. PCR might show a preference for shorter templates, equally across patients and controls. Compared to healthy donors, patients appeared to have naive, central memory and Treg TCRB repertoires that were more alike.

Only a few counts were recorded for this clone. Its target is unknown. Every isolated RNA sample was fully reverse transcribed, so sequencing captured expressed TCRB transcripts. The data were produced by immunoSEQ multiplex PCR, yet TCRdb's version contains in-frame clones alone and is incomplete. This sample has about 900,000 clones, with roughly a sixth found just once. The TCR originated in a woman under 30 in good health. Sequencing input: naive CD4+ T cells from blood.

The CDR3 DNA reads TGTGCCAGCAGCCCCTCTTGGGGACTGAACACTGAAGCTTTCTTT. It encodes CASSPSWGLNTEAFF. The rearrangement joins TRBV13 to TRBJ1-1; possibly TRBD1 for D (5 bases). Germline V gives CDR1 PRHDT, CDR2 FYEKMQ (reference sequence). The CDR3 extends over 15 amino acids. Trimming removed 5 bases at V and 0 bases at J, with 13 bases between.